This TCR beta chain appears in the sequencing data of a study of shared clonotypes between healthy human individuals. Study-level information: The study used three CD4 naive, three CD4 memory, two CD8 naive and one CD8 memory plate per donor.

The length of the CDR3 is 13 residues. V shed 3 bases and J shed 8 bases, with 11 bases lying between them. Germline-derived CDR1 and CDR2 are LNHDA and SQIVND (reference sequence). It was CD45RO-negative cells, positively selected for CCR7, that made up naive CD8 cells, with terminally differentiated effector memory CD45RA+ cells excluded. Study donors comprised healthy, HIV-negative adults devoid of recent acute infection or vaccination. Per the authors' pipeline: ImmunoSEQ yielded junction-only sequences lacking quality scores, so filtering differed. Profiled with immunoSEQ multiplex PCR; TCRdb holds only in-frame clones, not every one. V and J calls plus clone size are reproduced from that table; the DNA served to infer D and trimming. The sample has about 2.1 million clones, about 94% seen once.

The sequenced material came from naive CD8+ T cells from PBMCs. The rearrangement links TRBV19 to TRBJ2-4; D may correspond to TRBD1 or TRBD2 (6 bases each). The source of this sequence is a man in his late teens or twenties in good health. Some clones in this sample may be carry-over from other donors' samples. The CDR3 nucleotides are TGTGCCAGTAGTATCCGGGGGCGGGACATTCAGTACTTC. Encoded protein: CASSIRGRDIQYF.